A single TCR beta chain is shown here with its context. These data belong to a study of blood T cell repertoires in COVID-19. In the study overall: Sources were T cells, B-cell-depleted T cells, or PBMCs; the material itself was cDNA or gDNA.

The CDR3 contains 15 residues. V was shortened by 5 bases and J by 6 bases, with 17 bases between the two germline ends. The V gene's germline CDR1 is LNHDA and CDR2 SQIVND (reference sequence). As handled by the study authors: Nucleated cell number was recorded as an estimate derived from reference gene primer amplification. The repertoire was sequenced with immunoSEQ multiplex PCR; TCRdb's copy has only in-frame clones and lacks some. V, J and clone size derive from that table, while D and trimming were established from the DNA sequence. Among 110,000 to 150,000 clones, more than 65% were seen once, and the ten largest hold 10% to 13%.

Sequenced input: peripheral blood. The TCR comes from a man aged 55-75 years with active or convalescent COVID-19. The chain joins TRBV19 to TRBJ1-5; D remains unclear. As DNA, the CDR3 is TGTGCCAGTAGTGTATTTATAGATGGTGGTCAGCCCCAGCATTTT. This codes for CASSVFIDGGQPQHF. Looking up the rest from reference TRBV19 and TRBJ1-5 gives the full variable domain: DGGITQSPKYLFRKEGQNVTLSCEQNLNHDAMYWYRQDPGQGLRLIYYSQIVNDFQKGDIAEGYSVSREKKESFPLTVTSAQKNPTAFYLCASSVFIDGGQPQHFGDGTRLSIL.